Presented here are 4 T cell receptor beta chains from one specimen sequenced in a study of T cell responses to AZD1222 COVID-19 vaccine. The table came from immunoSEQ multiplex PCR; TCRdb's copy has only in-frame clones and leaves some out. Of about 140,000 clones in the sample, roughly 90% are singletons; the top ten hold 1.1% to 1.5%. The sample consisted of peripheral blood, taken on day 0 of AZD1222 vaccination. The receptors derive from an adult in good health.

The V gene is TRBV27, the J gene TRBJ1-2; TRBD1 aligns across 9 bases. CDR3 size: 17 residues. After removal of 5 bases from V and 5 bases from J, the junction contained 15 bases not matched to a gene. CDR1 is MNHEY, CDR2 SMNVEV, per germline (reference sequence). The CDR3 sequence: CASSPINWDREGYGYTF. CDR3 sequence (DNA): TGTGCCAGCAGTCCTATTAACTGGGACAGGGAAGGGTATGGCTACACCTTC.

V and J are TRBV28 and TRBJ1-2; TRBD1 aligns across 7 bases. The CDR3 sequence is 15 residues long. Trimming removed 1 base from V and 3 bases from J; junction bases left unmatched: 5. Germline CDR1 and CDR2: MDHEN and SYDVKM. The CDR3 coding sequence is TGTGCCAGCAGTTTATCCGCAGGGGGAGACTATGGCTACACCTTC. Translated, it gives CASSLSAGGDYGYTF.

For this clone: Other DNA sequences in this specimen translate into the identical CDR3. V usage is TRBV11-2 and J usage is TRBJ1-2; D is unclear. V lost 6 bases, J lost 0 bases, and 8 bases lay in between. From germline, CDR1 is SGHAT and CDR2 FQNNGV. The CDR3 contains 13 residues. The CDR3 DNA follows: TGTGCCAGCAGTCCCCAGGCTAACTATGGCTACACCTTC. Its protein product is CASSPQANYGYTF. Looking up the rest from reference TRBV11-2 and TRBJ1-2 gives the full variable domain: EAGVAQSPRYKIIEKRQSVAFWCNPISGHATLYWYQQILGQGPKLLIQFQNNGVVDDSQLPKDRFSAERLKGVDSTLKIQPAKLEDSAVYLCASSPQANYGYTFGSGTRLTVV.

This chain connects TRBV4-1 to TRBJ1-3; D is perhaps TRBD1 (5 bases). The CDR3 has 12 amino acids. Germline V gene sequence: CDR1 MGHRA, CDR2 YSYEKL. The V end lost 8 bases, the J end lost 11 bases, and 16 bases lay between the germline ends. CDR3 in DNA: TGCGCCAGCGGATCCGGGGACCCAGCCATATATTTT. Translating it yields CASGSGDPAIYF.